There are a few counts of the clone carrying this TCR beta chain. The antigen remains unidentified. The V and J ends lost 7 bases and 1 base respectively, with 10 bases between them. Germline V gives CDR1 MNHNS, CDR2 SASEGT. This CDR3 spans 13 amino acids. This record belongs to a study of cytomegalovirus exposure and HLA in healthy donors. The study's findings and limits: It was reported that TCR beta sequences correctly inferred the HLA-A and HLA-B alleles for most subjects. Later on, an analysis showed TCR association rates differing by HLA locus, with DRB1 the most and HLA-C the fewest. The number of N-insertions in an Asian-associated ancestry cluster was reportedly below the 666-donor mean in a later analysis.

The PCR had 60 Vbeta and 13 Jbeta primers. Original handling: There were tens of millions of unique TCR beta chains by a later count, and some 12 million of them were shared. This table comes from immunoSEQ multiplex PCR, and its TCRdb copy is limited to in-frame clones, with some not included. Clonal size and the V and J genes are those of that table, whereas D and trimming came from the DNA. The table records about 150,000 clones, about 76% of them present only once. Material: PBMCs. The genes are TRBV6-1 and TRBJ1-1; D is undetermined. This clonotype was obtained from a woman between 40 and 50 years old in good health and CMV-seronegative. The CDR3 DNA sequence: TGTGCCAGCATATTTTCAGGGAACACTGAAGCTTTCTTT. Its protein is CASIFSGNTEAFF.